The rows below give T cell receptor beta chains drawn from one sample of a study of blood T cell repertoires in COVID-19. Repertoires were generated with immunoSEQ multiplex PCR, while TCRdb's copy carries only in-frame clones and drops some. In the table there are about 140,000 clones, about 90% of which are singletons. Sequenced input: peripheral blood. Receptors originate from a woman between 50 and 59 years old with acute or convalescent COVID-19. Each CDR3 is given with its conserved first and last residue. Each record gives: J gene, clone size, D gene, V gene, CDR3 DNA, CDR3 protein. The D gene is left open where the match is weak. Size values are once, few and many counts, or a class for expanded clones, and some rows have none.

TRBJ2-5,NA,TRBD1,TRBV5-4,TGTGCCAGCAGCTCGGGACAGGGAAGGGAGACCCAGTACTTC,CASSSGQGRETQYF
TRBJ1-1,few,NA,TRBV7-3,TGTGCCAGCAGCTCTACAGGAGCGGGCACTGAAGCTTTCTTT,CASSSTGAGTEAFF
TRBJ2-5,once,TRBD2,TRBV7-2,TGTGCCAGCAGCTTAGGTGGGAGGGGAGGCCAAGAGACCCAGTACTTC,CASSLGGRGGQETQYF
TRBJ1-1,NA,TRBD1,TRBV5-1,TGCGCCAGCAGCCCCACGGGACAGGATCGCATGAACACTGAAGCTTTCTTT,CASSPTGQDRMNTEAFF
TRBJ2-7,NA,TRBD2,TRBV2,TGTGCCAGCAGTGCCCCCGCCGGGACTAGCGGGGCGACCTACGAGCAGTACTTC,CASSAPAGTSGATYEQYF
TRBJ2-7,NA,NA,TRBV19,TGTGCCAGTAGTATTACAGGTACCTACGAGCAGTACTTC,CASSITGTYEQYF
TRBJ1-2,NA,NA,TRBV28,TGTGCCAGCAGAACTACAGGGAACTATGGCTACACCTTC,CASRTTGNYGYTF
TRBJ2-5,NA,NA,TRBV5-4,TGTGCCAGCAGCTTAGGCCGCACAGGGTATGAGACCCAGTACTTC,CASSLGRTGYETQYF
TRBJ2-1,NA,TRBD2,TRBV27,TGTGCCAGCAGTCCTTCTAGCGGGTGGGATGAGCAGTTCTTC,CASSPSSGWDEQFF
TRBJ2-3,NA,NA,TRBV7-6,TGTGCCAGTATCCCCGGGACTTTCACAGATACGCAGTATTTT,CASIPGTFTDTQYF
TRBJ1-1,NA,TRBD1,TRBV6-5,TGTGCCAGCAGTCCAAGACAGGGGGTAAGAACTGAAGCTTTCTTT,CASSPRQGVRTEAFF
TRBJ2-2,NA,NA,TRBV14,TGTGCCAGCAGCCAAGTCCAAAGCGCCCTGAACACCGGGGAGCTGTTTTTT,CASSQVQSALNTGELFF
TRBJ1-5,NA,TRBD1,TRBV10-3,TGTGCCATCAGTGGGGGAATAGGACAGGTCAATCAGCCCCAGCATTTT,CAISGGIGQVNQPQHF
TRBJ1-1,NA,NA,TRBV19,TGTGCCAGTAGTTCCCGCGGGGACACTGAAGCTTTCTTT,CASSSRGDTEAFF
TRBJ1-3,once,NA,TRBV20-1,TGCAGTGCTAGTAGGCGGGGGGCTGGAAACACCATATATTTT,CSASRRGAGNTIYF
TRBJ1-2,NA,TRBD1,TRBV12-3/TRBV12-4,TGTGCCAGCAGACAGACAGGGGACTATGGCTACACCTTC,CASRQTGDYGYTF